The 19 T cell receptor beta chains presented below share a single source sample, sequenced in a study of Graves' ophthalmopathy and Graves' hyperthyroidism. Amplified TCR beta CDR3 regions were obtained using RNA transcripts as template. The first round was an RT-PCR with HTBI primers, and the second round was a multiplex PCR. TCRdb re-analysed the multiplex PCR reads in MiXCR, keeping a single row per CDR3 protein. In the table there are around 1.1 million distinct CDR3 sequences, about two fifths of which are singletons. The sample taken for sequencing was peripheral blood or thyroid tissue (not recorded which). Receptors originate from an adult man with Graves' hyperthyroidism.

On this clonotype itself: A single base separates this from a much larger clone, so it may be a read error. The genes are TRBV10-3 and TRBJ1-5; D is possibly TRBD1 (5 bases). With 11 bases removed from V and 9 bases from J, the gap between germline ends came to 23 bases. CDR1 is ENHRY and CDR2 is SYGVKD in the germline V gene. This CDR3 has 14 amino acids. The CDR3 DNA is TGTGCCGGCAGTGCGGCGGACAACCTACGGCCCCAGCATTTT. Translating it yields CAGSAADNLRPQHF.

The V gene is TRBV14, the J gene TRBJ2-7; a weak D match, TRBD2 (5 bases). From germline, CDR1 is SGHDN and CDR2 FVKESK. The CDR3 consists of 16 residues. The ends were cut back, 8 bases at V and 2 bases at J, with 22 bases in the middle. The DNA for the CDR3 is TGTGCCAGCTCACCCGGGATCCCGACGGAAACCTACGAGCAGTACTTC. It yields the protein CASSPGIPTETYEQYF.

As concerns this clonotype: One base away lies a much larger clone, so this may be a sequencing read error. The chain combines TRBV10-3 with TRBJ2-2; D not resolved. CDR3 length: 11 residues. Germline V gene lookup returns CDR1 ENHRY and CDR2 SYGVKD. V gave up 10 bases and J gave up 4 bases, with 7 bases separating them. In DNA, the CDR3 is TGTGCCAACGGTTTCACCGGGGAGCTGTTTTTT. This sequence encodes CANGFTGELFF.

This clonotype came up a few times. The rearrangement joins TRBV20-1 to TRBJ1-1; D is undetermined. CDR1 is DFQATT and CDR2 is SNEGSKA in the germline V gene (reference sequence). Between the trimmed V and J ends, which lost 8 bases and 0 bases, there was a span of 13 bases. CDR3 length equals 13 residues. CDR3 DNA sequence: TGCAGTCTGAACGGGATTATGAACACTGAAGCTTTCTTT. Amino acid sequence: CSLNGIMNTEAFF.

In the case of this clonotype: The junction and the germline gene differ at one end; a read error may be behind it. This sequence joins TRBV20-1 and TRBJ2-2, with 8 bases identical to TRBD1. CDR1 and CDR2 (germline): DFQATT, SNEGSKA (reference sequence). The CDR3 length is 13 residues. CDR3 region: CNASDREAGELFF. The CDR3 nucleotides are TGCAATGCTTCGGACAGGGAGGCCGGGGAGCTGTTTTTT.

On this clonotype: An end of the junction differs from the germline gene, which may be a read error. The CDR3 DNA reads as TGCGCCAGCAGCGAGACCGGGTTAGGTCAGTCCTACGAGCAGTACTTC. Its translation is CASSETGLGQSYEQYF. The gene calls are TRBV7-2 and TRBJ2-7; D is unclear. Germline V gene sequence: CDR1 SGHTA, CDR2 FQGNSA. The CDR3 has 16 amino acids. The complete variable domain, with remaining parts taken from reference TRBV7-2 and TRBJ2-7, reads GAGVSQSPSNKVTEKGKDVELRCDPISGHTALYWYRQSLGQGLEFLIYFQGNSAPDKSGLPSDRFSAERTGGSVSTLTIQRTQQEDSAVYLCASSETGLGQSYEQYFGPGTRLTVT.

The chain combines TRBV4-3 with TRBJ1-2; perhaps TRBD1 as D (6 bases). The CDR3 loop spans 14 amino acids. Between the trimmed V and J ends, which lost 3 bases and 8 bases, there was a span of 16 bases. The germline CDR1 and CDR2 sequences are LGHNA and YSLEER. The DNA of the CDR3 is TGCGCCAGCAGCCATTCCACAGGGATTCGCGGCTACACCTTC. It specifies CASSHSTGIRGYTF.

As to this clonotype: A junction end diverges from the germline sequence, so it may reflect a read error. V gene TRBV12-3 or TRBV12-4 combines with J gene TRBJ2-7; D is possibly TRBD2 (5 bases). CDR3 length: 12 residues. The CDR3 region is CASSFYAGELYF. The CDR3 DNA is TGTGCCAGCAGTTTCTACGCCGGGGAGCTGTACTTC.

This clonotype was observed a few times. This CDR3 is CASSDTPGAGNTIYF. The CDR3 DNA reads as TGTGCCAGCAGTGACACTCCAGGGGCTGGAAACACCATATATTTT. The chain combines TRBV6-5 with TRBJ1-3, with D possibly matching TRBD1 (6 bases). The CDR3 is 15 amino acids. V gave up 5 bases and J gave up 2 bases, with 13 bases separating them. Germline values: CDR1 MNHEY, CDR2 SVGAGI.

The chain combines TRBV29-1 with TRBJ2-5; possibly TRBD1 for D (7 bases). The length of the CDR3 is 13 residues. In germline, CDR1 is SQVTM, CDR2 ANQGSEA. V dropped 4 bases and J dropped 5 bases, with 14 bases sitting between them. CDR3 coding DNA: TGCAGCGTTGTCGCGGCAGGGGGGGAGACCCAGTACTTC. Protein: CSVVAAGGETQYF.

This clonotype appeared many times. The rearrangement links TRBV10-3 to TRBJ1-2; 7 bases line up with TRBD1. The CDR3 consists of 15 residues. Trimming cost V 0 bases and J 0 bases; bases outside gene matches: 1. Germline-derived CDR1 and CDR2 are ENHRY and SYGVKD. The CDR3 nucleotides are TGTGCCATCAGTGAGTCCGGGACAGCTAACTATGGCTACACCTTC. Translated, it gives CAISESGTANYGYTF.

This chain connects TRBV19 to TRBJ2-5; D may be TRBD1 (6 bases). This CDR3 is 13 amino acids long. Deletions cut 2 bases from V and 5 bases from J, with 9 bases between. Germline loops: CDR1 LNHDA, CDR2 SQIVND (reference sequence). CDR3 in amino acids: CASSIQGIETQYF. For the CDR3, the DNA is TGTGCCAGTAGTATACAGGGGATTGAGACCCAGTACTTC. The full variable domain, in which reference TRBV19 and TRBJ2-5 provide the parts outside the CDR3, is DGGITQSPKYLFRKEGQNVTLSCEQNLNHDAMYWYRQDPGQGLRLIYYSQIVNDFQKGDIAEGYSVSREKKESFPLTVTSAQKNPTAFYLCASSIQGIETQYFGPGTRLLVL.

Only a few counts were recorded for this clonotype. For the CDR3, the DNA is TGTGCCAGCAGCCTGACAGGGCATGTCTACGAGCAGTACTTC. It translates to CASSLTGHVYEQYF. V and J are TRBV6-1 and TRBJ2-7, with 7 bases that match TRBD1. The CDR3 is made up of 14 amino acids. The germline V gene encodes CDR1 MNHNS and CDR2 SASEGT. V dropped 6 bases and J dropped 3; count of bases not matched to a gene: 8.

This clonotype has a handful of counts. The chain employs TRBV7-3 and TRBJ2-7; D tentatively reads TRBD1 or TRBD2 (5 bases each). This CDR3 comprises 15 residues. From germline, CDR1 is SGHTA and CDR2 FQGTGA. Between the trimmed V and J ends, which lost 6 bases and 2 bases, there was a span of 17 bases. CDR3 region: CASSYSGTDAYEQYF. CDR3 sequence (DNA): TGTGCCAGCAGTTACTCGGGGACGGACGCCTACGAGCAGTACTTC. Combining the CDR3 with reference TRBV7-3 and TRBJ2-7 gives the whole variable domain GAGVSQTPSNKVTEKGKYVELRCDPISGHTALYWYRQSLGQGPEFLIYFQGTGAADDSGLPNDRFFAVRPEGSVSTLKIQRTERGDSAVYLCASSYSGTDAYEQYFGPGTRLTVT.

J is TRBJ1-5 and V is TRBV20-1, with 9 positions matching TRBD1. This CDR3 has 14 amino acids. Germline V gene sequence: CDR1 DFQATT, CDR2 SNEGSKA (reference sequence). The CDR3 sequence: CRGQGSAFNQPQHF. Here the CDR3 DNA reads TGCAGGGGACAGGGCTCAGCCTTCAATCAGCCCCAGCATTTT.

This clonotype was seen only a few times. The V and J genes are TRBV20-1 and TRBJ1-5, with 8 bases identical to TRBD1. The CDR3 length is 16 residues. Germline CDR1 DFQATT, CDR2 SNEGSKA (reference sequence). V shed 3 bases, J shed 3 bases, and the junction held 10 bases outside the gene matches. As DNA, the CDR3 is TGCAGTGCTAGGCGCTCCCGGACAGGGAACAATCAGCCCCAGCATTTT. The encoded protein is CSARRSRTGNNQPQHF.

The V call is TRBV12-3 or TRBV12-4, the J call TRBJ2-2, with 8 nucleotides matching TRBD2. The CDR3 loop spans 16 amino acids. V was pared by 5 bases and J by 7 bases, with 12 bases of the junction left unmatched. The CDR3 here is CASSPRGGASDGELFF. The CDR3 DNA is TGTGCCAGCAGTCCCCGGGGGGGCGCGTCTGACGGGGAGCTGTTTTTT.

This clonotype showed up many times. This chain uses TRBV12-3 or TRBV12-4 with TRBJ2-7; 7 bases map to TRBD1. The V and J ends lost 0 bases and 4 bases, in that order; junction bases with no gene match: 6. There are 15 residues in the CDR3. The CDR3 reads CASSLADRVRYEQYF. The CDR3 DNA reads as TGTGCCAGCAGTTTAGCAGACAGGGTTCGTTACGAGCAGTACTTC.

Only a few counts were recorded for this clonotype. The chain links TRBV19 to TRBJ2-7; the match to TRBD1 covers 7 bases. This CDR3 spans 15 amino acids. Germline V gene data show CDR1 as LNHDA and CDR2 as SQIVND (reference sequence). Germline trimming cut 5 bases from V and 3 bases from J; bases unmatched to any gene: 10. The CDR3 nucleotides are TGTGCCAGTAGTTTGACAGGGTTAGACCTCTACGAGCAGTACTTC. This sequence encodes CASSLTGLDLYEQYF.